These 6 T cell receptor beta chains came from one sample sequenced in a study of T cells and Merkel cell carcinoma outcomes. The repertoire was sequenced with immunoSEQ multiplex PCR; TCRdb's copy has only in-frame clones and lacks some. The table lists some 14,000 clones, around nine tenths of them singletons. Sequencing was carried out using tumor tissue from Merkel cell carcinoma. Source of these receptors: a human donor with Merkel cell carcinoma.

This chain connects TRBV4-2 to TRBJ1-1; no definite D call. CDR3 length: 14 amino acids. Trimming cost V 2 bases and J 1 base, with 8 bases left between them. Germline V gene data show CDR1 as LGHNA and CDR2 as YNFKEQ. This CDR3 is CASSQFSGNTEAFF. DNA for the CDR3: TGTGCCAGCAGCCAATTCTCCGGGAACACTGAAGCTTTCTTT.

The chain has TRBV18 and TRBJ1-4; D uncertain. This CDR3 region has 13 residues. V dropped 2 bases and J dropped 3 bases, with 4 bases sitting between them. Germline V gene sequence: CDR1 KGHSH, CDR2 LQKENI. CDR3 in amino acids: CASSPGPNEKLFF. In DNA, the CDR3 is TGTGCCAGCTCACCAGGGCCTAATGAAAAACTGTTTTTT.

This chain uses TRBV5-5 with TRBJ1-4; D gene ambiguous. V lost 0 bases, J lost 3 bases, and 6 bases lay in between. CDR1 and CDR2 from the germline V gene are SGHKS and YYEKEE (reference sequence). The CDR3 contains 14 residues. For the CDR3, the DNA is TGTGCCAGCAGCTTGGAACTATCTAATGAAAAACTGTTTTTT. It specifies CASSLELSNEKLFF.

The chain is built from TRBV29-1 and TRBJ2-1, with TRBD2 as a possible D gene (6 bases). This CDR3 has 15 residues. V shed 5 bases and J shed 7 bases, with 21 bases lying between them. The V gene's germline CDR1 is SQVTM and CDR2 ANQGSEA. The CDR3 region is CSVLREGRWNNEQFF. The CDR3 DNA sequence: TGCAGCGTTCTTCGAGAAGGGAGGTGGAATAATGAGCAGTTCTTC.

The chain links TRBV5-1 to TRBJ2-7; 10 bases line up with TRBD1. The V and J ends lost 4 bases and 2 bases, in that order; junction bases with no gene match: 3. This CDR3 contains 14 residues. CDR1 and CDR2 (germline): SGHRS, YFSETQ. The CDR3: CASSPGQGAYEQYF. The CDR3 coding sequence is TGCGCCAGCAGCCCTGGACAGGGGGCCTACGAGCAGTACTTC.

This clone was seen a handful of times. The rearrangement joins TRBV7-2 to TRBJ2-3; no definite D call. Trimming shortened V by 1 base and J by 3 bases, and 5 bases separated the two germline ends. This CDR3 has 13 amino acids. In germline, CDR1 is SGHTA, CDR2 FQGNSA. CDR3 in DNA: TGTGCCAGCAGCTTAGGATTTACAGATACGCAGTATTTT. As protein: CASSLGFTDTQYF.